Each of the 13 T cell receptor beta chains below was sequenced from the same sample in a study of T cells after yellow fever vaccination. TCRdb redid the calling of the 5' RACE reads with MiXCR, one entry per CDR3 protein. The sample holds about 300,000 distinct CDR3 sequences, almost 4% seen once. This sample comprised PBMCs, obtained 5 days after the yellow fever booster vaccination. Receptors originate from a man younger than 35 who received the YFV17D yellow fever vaccine.

This clonotype occurred a few times. The gene calls are TRBV5-1 and TRBJ2-2, with a tentative D call TRBD2 (6 bases). Germline CDR1 reads SGHRS; CDR2 reads YFSETQ. The CDR3 sequence is 13 residues long. Trimming left V 0 bases short and J 7 bases short, with 7 bases between. CDR3 sequence (DNA): TGCGCCAGCAGCTTGGAGGGACTCGGGGAGCTGTTTTTT. This sequence encodes CASSLEGLGELFF.

Many counts were recorded for this clonotype. This chain connects TRBV6-1 to TRBJ2-3; 9 nucleotides align to TRBD2. This CDR3 has 16 amino acids. The germline gives CDR1 MNHNS, CDR2 SASEGT. The V segment lost 1 base and the J segment 6 bases; nucleotides outside the gene matches: 8. CDR3 amino acids: CASSEVESGGRDTQYF. The CDR3 region has the DNA TGTGCCAGCAGTGAAGTGGAGAGCGGGGGGAGGGATACGCAGTATTTT.

This chain connects TRBV5-4 to TRBJ2-5, with D maybe TRBD2 (6 bases). With 5 bases removed from V and 5 bases from J, the gap between germline ends came to 10 bases. CDR3 size: 12 residues. Germline assignment: CDR1 SGHNT and CDR2 YYREEE (reference sequence). CDR3: CASRGGRETQYF. The CDR3 DNA reads as TGTGCCAGCAGGGGGGGAAGGGAGACCCAGTACTTC.

The chain links TRBV20-1 to TRBJ2-5, with 8 positions matching TRBD1. V lost 5 bases and J lost 1; bases outside the gene matches: 6. The CDR3 extends over 14 amino acids. Germline loops: CDR1 DFQATT, CDR2 SNEGSKA (reference sequence). CDR3 in amino acids: CSAPQDRGQETQYF. CDR3 nucleotide sequence: TGCAGTGCTCCCCAAGACAGGGGCCAAGAGACCCAGTACTTC.

The sample holds a few counts of this clonotype. CDR3 bases: TGTGCCAGCAGCCGACTAGTTAACGAGCAGTACTTC. This encodes CASSRLVNEQYF. The chain uses TRBV12-3 or TRBV12-4 and TRBJ2-7; possible D gene TRBD2, 6 bases. Trimming took 6 bases from V and 5 from J, leaving 11 bases between them. The CDR3 sequence is 12 residues long.

This clonotype was recorded at least ten times. The chain has TRBV9 and TRBJ2-2; 8 bases align to TRBD1. V lost 2 bases and J lost 1; bases outside the gene matches: 10. The CDR3 extends over 18 amino acids. Germline CDR1 is SGDLS and CDR2 is YYNGEE. This CDR3 is CASSVTHFGTGNTGELFF. CDR3 nucleotide sequence: TGTGCCAGCAGCGTGACCCACTTCGGGACAGGGAACACCGGGGAGCTGTTTTTT.

This clonotype turned up a few times. The rearrangement uses TRBV11-2 and TRBJ2-2; D might be TRBD1 (6 bases). Germline loops: CDR1 SGHAT, CDR2 FQNNGV. The CDR3 covers 17 residues. V gave up 5 bases and J gave up 5 bases, with 21 bases separating them. Written as DNA, the CDR3 is TGTGCCAGCAGCGACCTCCCGGGACAATCGAGGACCGGGGAGCTGTTTTTT. This translates into CASSDLPGQSRTGELFF.

There are a few counts of this clonotype. The chain has TRBV7-9 and TRBJ1-4; no firm D call. Per the germline V gene, CDR1 is SEHNR and CDR2 is FQNEAQ (reference sequence). This CDR3 contains 15 residues. Trimming removed 7 bases from V and 2 bases from J, with 14 bases in between. The chain's CDR3 is CASNPGWATNEKLFF. DNA for the CDR3: TGTGCCAGCAACCCTGGGTGGGCTACTAATGAAAAACTGTTTTTT.

The table lists this clonotype with many counts. The gene calls are TRBV7-9 and TRBJ2-7; D gene unclear. Trimming took off 3 bases at V and 0 bases at J, with 6 bases between the two ends. Germline V lookup: CDR1 SEHNR, CDR2 FQNEAQ (reference sequence). The CDR3 consists of 13 residues. The CDR3 loop is CASSFGDSYEQYF. CDR3 sequence (DNA): TGTGCCAGCAGCTTCGGCGACTCCTACGAGCAGTACTTC.

This clonotype was detected many times. V usage is TRBV5-1 and J usage is TRBJ2-3, with D perhaps matching TRBD2 (5 bases). The CDR3 has 15 amino acids. Per germline, CDR1 SGHRS and CDR2 YFSETQ. The V end lost 0 bases, the J end lost 1 base, and 9 bases lay between the germline ends. The CDR3 DNA is TGCGCCAGCAGCTTGGGGGAGTCCGGCACAGATACGCAGTATTTT. Residues: CASSLGESGTDTQYF.

This clonotype was seen more than once but under ten times. This chain joins TRBV28 and TRBJ1-2; 7 bases fit TRBD1. CDR3 length: 13 residues. Germline CDR1 and CDR2: MDHEN and SYDVKM. V gave up 8 bases and J gave up 0 bases; unmatched junction bases: 3. The CDR3 reads CASGTAANYGYTF. For the CDR3, the DNA is TGTGCCAGCGGGACAGCAGCTAACTATGGCTACACCTTC.

There are a few counts of this clonotype. Here the CDR3 DNA reads TGTGCCAGCAGCTTCTCCGTCGGGGACCAAGAGACCCAGTACTTC. Amino acids: CASSFSVGDQETQYF. The chain recombines TRBV7-2 with TRBJ2-5; TRBD2 might be the D (5 bases). This CDR3 is 15 amino acids long. V lost 3 bases to trimming and J lost 0 bases, with 11 bases between them. CDR1 SGHTA and CDR2 FQGNSA come from the germline V gene.

This clonotype was observed at least ten times. The CDR3 spells CASSRRTVFSGNTIYF. The CDR3 DNA sequence: TGTGCCAGCAGCCGTAGGACAGTCTTTTCTGGAAACACCATATATTTT. The chain combines TRBV7-9 with TRBJ1-3, with a weak D call TRBD1 (6 bases). This CDR3 has 16 amino acids. Per germline, CDR1 SEHNR and CDR2 FQNEAQ (reference sequence). With 5 bases removed from V and 1 base from J, the gap between germline ends came to 15 bases.